This T cell receptor (beta chain) was retrieved from a study of vaccination and CD4 T cells after COVID-19. Study-level information: Median draw time for post-COVID samples was 101 days post-diagnosis (range 35 to 161). Overlapping spike peptides from SARS-CoV-2, HCoV-NL63, HCoV-OC43 and HCoV-229E served to stimulate the cells.

As to this clonotype: Its antigen remains unidentified.

Cultured CD4+ T cell DNA underwent sequencing with the Oncomine TCR Beta short-read assay. A single record per CDR3 protein comes from TCRdb applying MiXCR to the PCR reads. Of roughly 20,000 distinct CDR3 sequences in the sample, less than 55% were seen once. Noted treatment: approximately 9-day PBMC culture with coronavirus spike peptide pools or control peptides (ViraFEST assay). Via ViraFEST, peptide pools expanded antigen-specific T cells before TCR sequencing. The germline gives CDR1 DFQATT, CDR2 SNEGSKA (reference sequence). Trimming cost V 4 bases and J 1 base, with 11 bases left between them. The CDR3 has 14 amino acids.

The chain uses TRBV20-1 and TRBJ1-5, with D possibly being TRBD1 (6 bases). Sequenced here: CD4+ T cells from blood, cultured in vitro, sampled after SARS-CoV-2 vaccination. This TCR came from a human donor who had recovered from COVID-19. The CDR3 region is CSANRDWSNQPQHF. CDR3 sequence (DNA): TGCAGTGCTAACAGGGATTGGAGCAATCAGCCCCAGCATTTT.